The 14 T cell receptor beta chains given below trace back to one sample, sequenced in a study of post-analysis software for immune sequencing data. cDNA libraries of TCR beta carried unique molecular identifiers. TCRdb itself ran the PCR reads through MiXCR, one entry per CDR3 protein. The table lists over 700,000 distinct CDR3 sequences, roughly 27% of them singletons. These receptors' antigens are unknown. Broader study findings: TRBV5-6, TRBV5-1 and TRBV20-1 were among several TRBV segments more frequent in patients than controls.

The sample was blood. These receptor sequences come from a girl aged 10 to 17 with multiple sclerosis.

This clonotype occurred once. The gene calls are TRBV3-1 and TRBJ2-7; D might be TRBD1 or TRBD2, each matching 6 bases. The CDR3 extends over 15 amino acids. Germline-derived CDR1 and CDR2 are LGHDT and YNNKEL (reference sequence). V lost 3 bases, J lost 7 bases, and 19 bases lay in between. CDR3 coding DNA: TGTGCCAGCAGCCAGGTGGGGGGCTCCTACAATGAGCAGTACTTC. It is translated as CASSQVGGSYNEQYF.

This CDR3 reads CASCPGYRESTEAFF. CDR3 nucleotides: TGTGCCAGCTGCCCGGGGTACCGGGAGAGCACTGAAGCTTTCTTT. The chain combines TRBV7-9 with TRBJ1-1, with D uncertain. Per germline, CDR1 SEHNR and CDR2 FQNEAQ (reference sequence). The length of the CDR3 is 15 residues. Between the trimmed V and J ends, which lost 8 bases and 4 bases, there was a span of 20 bases.

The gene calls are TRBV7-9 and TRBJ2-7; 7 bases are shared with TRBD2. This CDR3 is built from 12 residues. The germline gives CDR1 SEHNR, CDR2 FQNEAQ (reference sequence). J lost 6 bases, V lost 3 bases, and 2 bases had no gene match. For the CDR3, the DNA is TGTGCCAGCAGCTTGGGGGGGGTCGAGCAGTACTTC. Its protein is CASSLGGVEQYF.

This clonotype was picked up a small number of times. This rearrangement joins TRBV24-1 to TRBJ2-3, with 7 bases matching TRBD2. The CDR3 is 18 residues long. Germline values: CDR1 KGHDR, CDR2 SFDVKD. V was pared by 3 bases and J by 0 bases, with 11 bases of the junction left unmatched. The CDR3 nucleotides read TGTGCCACCAGTGATCCAACGACTAGCATGGGAAGCACAGATACGCAGTATTTT. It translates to CATSDPTTSMGSTDTQYF.

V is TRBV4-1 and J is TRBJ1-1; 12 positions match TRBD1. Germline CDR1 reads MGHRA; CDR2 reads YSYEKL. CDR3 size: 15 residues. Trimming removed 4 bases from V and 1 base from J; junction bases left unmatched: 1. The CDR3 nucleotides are TGCGCCAGCAGCCCGGGACAGGGGGCGAACACTGAAGCTTTCTTT. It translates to CASSPGQGANTEAFF.

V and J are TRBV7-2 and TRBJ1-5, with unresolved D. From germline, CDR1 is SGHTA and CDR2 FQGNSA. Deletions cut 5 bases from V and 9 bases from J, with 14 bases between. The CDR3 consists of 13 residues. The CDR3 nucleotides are TGTGCCAGCAGCGTCCATGCCCGTCGGCCCCAGCATTTT. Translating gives CASSVHARRPQHF.

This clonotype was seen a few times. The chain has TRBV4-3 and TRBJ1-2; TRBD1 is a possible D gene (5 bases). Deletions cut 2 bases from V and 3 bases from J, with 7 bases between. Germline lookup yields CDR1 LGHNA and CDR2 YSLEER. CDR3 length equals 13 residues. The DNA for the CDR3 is TGCGCCAGCAGCCAACAGGGAGACTATGGCTACACCTTC. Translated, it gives CASSQQGDYGYTF.

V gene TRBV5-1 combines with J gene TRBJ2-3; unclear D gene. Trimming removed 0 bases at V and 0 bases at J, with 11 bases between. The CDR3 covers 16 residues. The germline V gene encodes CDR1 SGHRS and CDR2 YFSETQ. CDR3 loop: CASSLAALTSTDTQYF. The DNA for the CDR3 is TGCGCCAGCAGCTTGGCGGCTTTGACTAGCACAGATACGCAGTATTTT.

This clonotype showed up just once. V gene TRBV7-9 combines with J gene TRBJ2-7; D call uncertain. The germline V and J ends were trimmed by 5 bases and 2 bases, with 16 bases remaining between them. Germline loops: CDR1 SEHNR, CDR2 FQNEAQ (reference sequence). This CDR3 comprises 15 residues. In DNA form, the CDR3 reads TGTGCCAGCAGCCTAGACAACTCTTTCCCCTACGAGCAGTACTTC. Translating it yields CASSLDNSFPYEQYF.

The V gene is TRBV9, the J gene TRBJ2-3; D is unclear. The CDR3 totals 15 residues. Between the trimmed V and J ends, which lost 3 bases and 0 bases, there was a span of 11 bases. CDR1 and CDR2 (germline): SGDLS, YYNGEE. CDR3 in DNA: TGTGCCAGCAGCGCCGGTGGACCCAGCACAGATACGCAGTATTTT. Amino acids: CASSAGGPSTDTQYF.

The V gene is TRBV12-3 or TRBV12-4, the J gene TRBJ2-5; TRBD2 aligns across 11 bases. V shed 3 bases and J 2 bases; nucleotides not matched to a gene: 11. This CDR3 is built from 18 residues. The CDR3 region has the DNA TGTGCCAGCAGTTTGGGGCTAGCGGGGGGCCGACTTCAAGAGACCCAGTACTTC. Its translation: CASSLGLAGGRLQETQYF.

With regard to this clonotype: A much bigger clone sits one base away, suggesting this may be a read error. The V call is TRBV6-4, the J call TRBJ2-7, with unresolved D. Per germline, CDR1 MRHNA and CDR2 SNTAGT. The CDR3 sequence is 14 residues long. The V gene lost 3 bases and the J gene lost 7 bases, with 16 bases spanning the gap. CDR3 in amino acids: CASSDDSDDNEQYF. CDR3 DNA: TGTGCCAGCAGTGATGACTCGGACGACAATGAGCAGTACTTC.

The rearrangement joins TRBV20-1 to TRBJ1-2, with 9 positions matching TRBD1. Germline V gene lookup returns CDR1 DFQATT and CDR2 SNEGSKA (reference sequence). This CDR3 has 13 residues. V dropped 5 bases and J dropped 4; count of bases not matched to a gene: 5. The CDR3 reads CSAGQGFGYGYTF. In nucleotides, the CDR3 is TGCAGTGCTGGACAGGGGTTCGGCTATGGCTACACCTTC.

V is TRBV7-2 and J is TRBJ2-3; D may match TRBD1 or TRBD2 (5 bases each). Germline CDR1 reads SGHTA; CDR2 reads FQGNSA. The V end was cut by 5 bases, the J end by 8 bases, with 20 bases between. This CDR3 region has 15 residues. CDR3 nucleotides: TGTGCCAGCAGCCCTCAACCGGGACCGTTAGGTACGCAGTATTTT. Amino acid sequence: CASSPQPGPLGTQYF.